The 31 T cell receptor beta chains in this list originate from one sample, sequenced in a study of blood T cell repertoires in COVID-19. TCRdb's copy holds only in-frame clones and misses some; the assay was immunoSEQ multiplex PCR. The sample has roughly 260,000 clones; 88% are singletons. The sample consisted of peripheral blood. These TCRs come from a woman in her twenties or thirties with COVID-19, enrolled during active disease.

The V gene is TRBV2, the J gene TRBJ1-1, with TRBD1 matching 9 bases. CDR1 and CDR2 (germline): SNHLY, FYNNEI. V shed 5 bases, J shed 5 bases, and the junction held 9 bases outside the gene matches. The CDR3 is 15 amino acids. The CDR3 spells CASSPWGQGKTEAFF. CDR3 nucleotides: TGTGCCAGCAGTCCGTGGGGACAGGGAAAAACTGAAGCTTTCTTT.

The chain joins TRBV6-1 to TRBJ1-5, with TRBD1 identical over 12 bases. There are 16 residues in the CDR3. V shed 3 bases, J shed 6 bases, and the junction held 6 bases outside the gene matches. Looked up from germline, CDR1 is MNHNS and CDR2 is SASEGT. CDR3 DNA: TGTGCCAGCAGTGAGGCCGGGACAGGGGGCGGTCAGCCCCAGCATTTT. Protein product: CASSEAGTGGGQPQHF.

This clone was observed a single time. The chain uses TRBV30 and TRBJ2-5, with D perhaps matching TRBD1 or TRBD2 (6 bases each). This CDR3 region has 12 residues. Germline loops: CDR1 GTSNPN, CDR2 SVGIG (reference sequence). The V and J ends lost 5 bases and 1 base respectively, with 8 bases between them. CDR3 amino acids: CAWGGPQETQYF. As DNA, the CDR3 is TGTGCCTGGGGGGGGCCCCAAGAGACCCAGTACTTC.

This chain joins TRBV6-1 and TRBJ1-2; no clear D gene. The length of the CDR3 is 11 residues. V was pared by 2 bases and J by 7 bases, with 5 bases between. Germline V CDR1 and CDR2: MNHNS, SASEGT. The CDR3 coding sequence is TGTGCCAGCAGTGAACGAGGTGGCTACACCTTC. This encodes CASSERGGYTF.

The rearrangement links TRBV6-2 or TRBV6-3 to TRBJ1-1, with D perhaps TRBD1 (5 bases). CDR1 is MNHEY and CDR2 is SVGEGT in the germline V gene. Trimming stripped 2 bases from V and 5 bases from J, with 18 bases between. The CDR3 totals 16 residues. The DNA of the CDR3 is TGTGCCAGCAGTTACAACCCGGGACTTGGCGGGACTGAAGCTTTCTTT. This translates into CASSYNPGLGGTEAFF.

A single count supports this clone. The V gene is TRBV7-2, the J gene TRBJ2-7, with TRBD2 as a possible D gene (5 bases). The CDR3 is 14 residues long. The V gene's germline CDR1 is SGHTA and CDR2 FQGNSA. V shed 5 bases and J shed 2 bases, with 13 bases lying between them. The CDR3 DNA sequence: TGTGCCAGCAGCCCCCGCGCCGGGGCCTACGAGCAGTACTTC. Protein: CASSPRAGAYEQYF.

The rearrangement joins TRBV4-3 to TRBJ2-7, with 7 bases aligning to TRBD2. The trim removed 0 bases at V and 2 bases at J, leaving 13 bases unmatched. Germline V gene sequence: CDR1 LGHNA, CDR2 YSLEER. The length of the CDR3 is 18 residues. The CDR3 sequence: CASSQDRISAGTPYEQYF. The CDR3 DNA follows: TGCGCCAGCAGCCAAGATCGGATCTCAGCGGGAACCCCCTACGAGCAGTACTTC.

The chain uses TRBV28 and TRBJ1-6; the D gene is possibly TRBD1 (5 bases). This CDR3 contains 15 residues. CDR1 and CDR2 (germline): MDHEN, SYDVKM. Trimming pared 6 bases from V and 9 bases from J, leaving 18 bases between. The CDR3 region is CASSQLGGIGSPLHF. The DNA for the CDR3 is TGTGCCAGCAGCCAGTTGGGGGGTATTGGTTCACCCCTCCACTTT.

The genes are TRBV2 and TRBJ2-1; 7 positions match TRBD2. Germline values: CDR1 SNHLY, CDR2 FYNNEI. The CDR3 is 13 residues long. V shed 8 bases, J shed 3 bases, and the junction held 4 bases outside the gene matches. CDR3 nucleotides: TGTGCCAGCGATGCTAGCGGCTACAATGAGCAGTTCTTC. This gives the protein CASDASGYNEQFF.

The V gene is TRBV6-6, the J gene TRBJ2-5; 9 bases are a match to TRBD2. The CDR3 is made up of 14 amino acids. Looked up from germline, CDR1 is MNHNY and CDR2 is SVGAGI (reference sequence). Unmatched junction bases numbered 5, after V lost 4 bases and J lost 5 bases. CDR3 protein: CASSSGTSWETQYF. The CDR3 DNA reads TGTGCCAGCAGTTCTGGGACTAGCTGGGAGACCCAGTACTTC.

The chain couples TRBV6-5 to TRBJ2-1, with 9 bases fitting TRBD2. This CDR3 has 15 residues. Germline lookup yields CDR1 MNHEY and CDR2 SVGAGI. The trim removed 2 bases at V and 7 bases at J, leaving 6 bases unmatched. The CDR3 DNA follows: TGTGCCAGCAGTTACCGGGCTAGCGGGATAAATGAGCAGTTCTTC. This gives the protein CASSYRASGINEQFF.

CDR3 amino acids: CATSRDLLAGGDEQYF. The CDR3 DNA reads as TGTGCCACCAGCAGAGATTTACTAGCGGGAGGGGACGAGCAGTACTTC. The genes are TRBV15 and TRBJ2-7; 13 bases match TRBD2. CDR1 and CDR2 from the germline V gene are LNHNV and YYDKDF (reference sequence). The length of the CDR3 is 16 residues. Unmatched junction bases numbered 4, after V lost 0 bases and J lost 5 bases.

The table lists this clone with a count of one. The rearrangement links TRBV7-8 to TRBJ2-5; TRBD1 is a possible D gene (6 bases). The length of the CDR3 is 13 residues. Germline V lookup: CDR1 SGHVS, CDR2 FQNEAQ. Trimming removed 5 bases from V and 0 bases from J, with 7 bases in between. The CDR3 nucleotides read TGTGCCAGCAGCCGGGACAACCAAGAGACCCAGTACTTC. Translated: CASSRDNQETQYF.

This chain joins TRBV6-2 or TRBV6-3 and TRBJ2-1; 8 positions match TRBD2. The CDR3 totals 15 residues. Germline assignment: CDR1 MNHEY and CDR2 SVGEGT. V dropped 2 bases and J dropped 0; count of bases not matched to a gene: 0. The CDR3 spells CASSYSGSSYNEQFF. DNA for the CDR3: TGTGCCAGCAGTTACAGCGGGAGCTCCTACAATGAGCAGTTCTTC.

The V call is TRBV10-2, the J call TRBJ2-7, with TRBD1 matching 7 bases. With V trimmed by 3 bases and J by 4 bases, 9 bases remained unmatched. Germline CDR1 and CDR2: WSHSY and SAAADI. There are 15 residues in the CDR3. Here the CDR3 reads CASSDEVRGLYEQYF. The DNA for the CDR3 is TGCGCCAGCAGTGACGAAGTCAGGGGGTTGTACGAGCAGTACTTC.

The genes are TRBV27 and TRBJ2-7; TRBD2 aligns across 7 bases. V lost 8 bases, J lost 2 bases, and 12 bases stayed unmatched. Germline CDR1 MNHEY, CDR2 SMNVEV (reference sequence). This CDR3 has 15 residues. The CDR3 loop is CASGRAGITAYEQYF. The CDR3 bases are TGTGCCAGCGGTCGAGCGGGAATAACAGCCTACGAGCAGTACTTC.

DNA of the CDR3: TGTGCCAGCAGTCCCTACCTCGACAGCTCTGGAAACACCATATATTTT. Protein sequence: CASSPYLDSSGNTIYF. The V call is TRBV7-2, the J call TRBJ1-3, with a weak D call TRBD1 (5 bases). This CDR3 comprises 16 residues. Germline V gives CDR1 SGHTA, CDR2 FQGNSA. Trimming left V 6 bases short and J 0 bases short, with 15 bases between.

The chain joins TRBV7-2 to TRBJ2-2, with D hard to call. This CDR3 comprises 12 residues. CDR1 SGHTA and CDR2 FQGNSA come from the germline V gene. V was clipped by 2 bases and J by 9 bases, with 7 bases between them. Here the CDR3 reads CASSLSFRELFF. The DNA of the CDR3 is TGTGCCAGCAGCTTATCATTCAGGGAGCTGTTTTTT.

The rearrangement uses TRBV19 and TRBJ2-1, with a tentative D call TRBD1 (6 bases). Germline assignment: CDR1 LNHDA and CDR2 SQIVND (reference sequence). V lost 6 bases and J lost 3, with 15 bases in between. The CDR3 spans 15 residues. CDR3 sequence reads: CASSPTGPYYNEQFF. CDR3 DNA sequence: TGTGCCAGTAGCCCTACAGGGCCATACTACAATGAGCAGTTCTTC.

The sample holds one count of this clone. J is TRBJ1-4 and V is TRBV25-1; D is perhaps TRBD1 (5 bases). Per the germline V gene, CDR1 is MGHDK and CDR2 is SYGVNS. The V end was cut by 1 base, the J end by 2 bases, with 8 bases between. This CDR3 has 15 amino acids. The DNA of the CDR3 is TGTGCCAGCAGTGAATGGGAGGGGACTAATGAAAAACTGTTTTTT. Protein sequence: CASSEWEGTNEKLFF.

The gene calls are TRBV9 and TRBJ1-2; D is unresolved. The V and J ends lost 7 bases and 7 bases respectively, with 8 bases between them. The CDR3 runs 10 residues. In germline, CDR1 is SGDLS, CDR2 YYNGEE. CDR3 sequence reads: CASGNSGYTF. In nucleotides, the CDR3 is TGTGCCAGCGGTAATAGTGGCTACACCTTC. The full variable domain, in which reference TRBV9 and TRBJ1-2 provide the parts outside the CDR3, is DSGVTQTPKHLITATGQRVTLRCSPRSGDLSVYWYQQSLDQGLQFLIQYYNGEERAKGNILERFSAQQFPDLHSELNLSSLELGDSALYFCASGNSGYTFGSGTRLTVV.

The V call is TRBV7-9, the J call TRBJ2-7, with TRBD1 matching over 8 bases. CDR3 length: 13 amino acids. Germline V gene data show CDR1 as SEHNR and CDR2 as FQNEAQ (reference sequence). V was clipped by 6 bases and J by 3 bases; unmatched bases: 4. In DNA form, the CDR3 reads TGTGCCAGCAGTTCGGACAGGGTCTACGAGCAGTACTTC. This encodes CASSSDRVYEQYF.

The chain employs TRBV30 and TRBJ2-7; no clear D gene. Trimming took 7 bases from V and 2 from J, leaving 15 bases between them. CDR3 length equals 13 residues. CDR1 is GTSNPN, CDR2 SVGIG, per germline (reference sequence). The DNA for the CDR3 is TGTGCCTCCCTTGGCGCAGGTACCTACGAGCAGTACTTC. This translates into CASLGAGTYEQYF.

J is TRBJ1-2 and V is TRBV6-5, with 7 bases fitting TRBD1. J lost 6 bases, V lost 0 bases, and 7 bases had no gene match. This CDR3 has 15 residues. The germline gives CDR1 MNHEY, CDR2 SVGAGI. This chain's CDR3 is CASSYSKGGKNGYTF. The CDR3 DNA reads as TGTGCCAGCAGTTACTCCAAAGGGGGCAAGAATGGCTACACCTTC.

The rearrangement uses TRBV27 and TRBJ2-7; 11 positions agree with TRBD2. V lost 6 bases, J lost 5 bases, and 6 bases stayed unmatched. Germline CDR1 is MNHEY and CDR2 is SMNVEV (reference sequence). CDR3 length: 14 residues. CDR3 DNA sequence: TGTGCCAGCAGGCTAGCGGGAGGTCTCGACGAGCAGTACTTC. The encoded protein is CASRLAGGLDEQYF.

To note about this clone: A junction boundary mismatches the germline segment, possibly from a read error. CDR3 region: CASTLGSTANNEQFF. As DNA, the CDR3 is TGCGCCAGCACCTTGGGCTCCACTGCAAACAATGAGCAGTTCTTC. The chain couples TRBV5-1 to TRBJ2-1; D remains ambiguous. The CDR3 is made up of 15 amino acids. Germline V gene sequence: CDR1 SGHRS, CDR2 YFSETQ.

The chain joins TRBV4-2 to TRBJ1-5, with unresolved D. In germline, CDR1 is LGHNA, CDR2 YNFKEQ. The CDR3 is 16 amino acids. Trimming shortened V by 0 bases and J by 0 bases, and 9 bases separated the two germline ends. Here the CDR3 DNA reads TGTGCCAGCAGCCAAGATTTCGCCGGTAGCAATCAGCCCCAGCATTTT. Amino acids: CASSQDFAGSNQPQHF.

The chain has TRBV19 and TRBJ1-1; 7 bases align to TRBD1. This CDR3 has 14 residues. Germline CDR1 LNHDA, CDR2 SQIVND (reference sequence). After removal of 7 bases from V and 4 bases from J, the junction contained 9 bases not matched to a gene. The CDR3 DNA reads TGTGCCAGTATCGCAGATCGGACAGGCACTGAAGCTTTCTTT. The encoded protein is CASIADRTGTEAFF.

V is TRBV10-3 and J is TRBJ1-5, with D possibly being TRBD1 (5 bases). The CDR3 sequence is 15 residues long. V dropped 8 bases and J dropped 2 bases, with 16 bases sitting between them. The germline V gene encodes CDR1 ENHRY and CDR2 SYGVKD. In DNA form, the CDR3 reads TGTGCCATCGGGGGAGGCGGCGAAGGCAATCAGCCCCAGCATTTT. It codes for CAIGGGGEGNQPQHF.

This rearrangement joins TRBV6-5 to TRBJ1-2; the D gene is possibly TRBD1 (5 bases). Trimming stripped 8 bases from V and 2 bases from J, with 12 bases between. This CDR3 has 13 residues. Germline assignment: CDR1 MNHEY and CDR2 SVGAGI. The CDR3 DNA sequence: TGTGCCAGCTTCCGGGGGGGGAACTATGGCTACACCTTC. It is translated as CASFRGGNYGYTF.

J is TRBJ2-7 and V is TRBV6-5, with 11 bases lining up with TRBD2. CDR3 length: 15 amino acids. V trimming: 5 bases; J trimming: 2 bases; junction bases outside the gene matches: 5. The germline V gene encodes CDR1 MNHEY and CDR2 SVGAGI. CDR3 bases: TGTGCCAGCAGTAAGGGACTAGCGGCAGCCTACGAGCAGTACTTC. As protein: CASSKGLAAAYEQYF.